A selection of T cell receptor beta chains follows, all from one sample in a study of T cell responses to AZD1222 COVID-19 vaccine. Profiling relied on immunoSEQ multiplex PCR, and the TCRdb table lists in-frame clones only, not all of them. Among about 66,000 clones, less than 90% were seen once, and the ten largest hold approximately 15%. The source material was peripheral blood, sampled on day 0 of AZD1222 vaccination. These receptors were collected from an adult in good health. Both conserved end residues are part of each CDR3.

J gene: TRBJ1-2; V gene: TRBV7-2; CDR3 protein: CASSPGARQGPGYTF
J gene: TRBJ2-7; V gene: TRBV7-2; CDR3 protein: CASSLAAYEQYF
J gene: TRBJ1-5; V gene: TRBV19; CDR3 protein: CASSINIRAGLYNQPQHF
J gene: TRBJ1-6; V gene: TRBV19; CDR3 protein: CASGEVFNSPLHF
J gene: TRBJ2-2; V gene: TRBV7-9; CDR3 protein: CASSSLTGVTGELFF
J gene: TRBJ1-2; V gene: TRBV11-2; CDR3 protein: CASSLGQGYGYTF
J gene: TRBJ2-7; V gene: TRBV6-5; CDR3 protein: CASSLETARYEQYF
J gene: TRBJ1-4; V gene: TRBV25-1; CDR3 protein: CASSRGPTNEKLFF
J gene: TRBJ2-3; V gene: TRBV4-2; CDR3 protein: CASSQDSPGGTDTQYF
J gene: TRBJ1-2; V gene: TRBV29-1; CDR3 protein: CSVGDANYGYTF
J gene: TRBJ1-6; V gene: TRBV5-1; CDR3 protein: CASRFVGGDSPLHF